The 12 T cell receptor beta chains below come from one sample, sequenced in a study of T cell responses to AZD1222 COVID-19 vaccine. Libraries were prepared by immunoSEQ multiplex PCR; TCRdb keeps only in-frame clonotypes and omits some of them. The sample includes roughly 110,000 clones, 87% of them seen just once. Sequences were derived from peripheral blood, sampled 28 days after the second AZD1222 dose. The receptors derive from an adult who received the AZD1222 COVID-19 vaccine.

The V and J genes are TRBV19 and TRBJ1-4, with a possible D match to TRBD1 (5 bases). The CDR3 is made up of 14 amino acids. Trimming pared 6 bases from V and 5 bases from J, leaving 13 bases between. Looked up from germline, CDR1 is LNHDA and CDR2 is SQIVND (reference sequence). The CDR3 nucleotides read TGTGCCAGTAGCCCCGGGACGGTGAATGAAAAACTGTTTTTT. This translates into CASSPGTVNEKLFF.

The chain couples TRBV12-3 or TRBV12-4 to TRBJ1-2; D unresolved. The CDR3 is 11 amino acids. Trimming pared 3 bases from V and 8 bases from J, leaving 7 bases between. CDR3 in amino acids: CASSFGDGYTF. The CDR3 DNA reads as TGTGCCAGCAGTTTCGGCGACGGCTACACCTTC.

The chain uses TRBV15 and TRBJ2-2; TRBD1 matches at 10 bases. The J segment lost 5 bases and the V segment lost 1 base, leaving 4 bases of the junction unmatched. This CDR3 has 16 residues. Germline V gene data show CDR1 as LNHNV and CDR2 as YYDKDF (reference sequence). In DNA form, the CDR3 reads TGTGCCACCAGCAGAGCGGTGGGACAGGGGACCGGGGAGCTGTTTTTT. It specifies CATSRAVGQGTGELFF.

The rearrangement joins TRBV7-9 to TRBJ1-6, with TRBD1 identical over 11 bases. The CDR3 consists of 19 residues. Germline V gene lookup returns CDR1 SEHNR and CDR2 FQNEAQ (reference sequence). V lost 3 bases and J lost 7; bases outside the gene matches: 14. The CDR3 loop is CASSFFSTLGTGGNSPLHF. As DNA, the CDR3 is TGTGCCAGCAGCTTCTTCTCTACACTCGGGACAGGGGGAAATTCACCCCTCCACTTT.

The chain couples TRBV6-5 to TRBJ2-7; 11 bases map to TRBD1. CDR3 length: 14 residues. Germline assignment: CDR1 MNHEY and CDR2 SVGAGI. V shed 6 bases and J 2 bases; nucleotides not matched to a gene: 3. The CDR3 sequence is CASSRGQGAYEQYF. DNA for the CDR3: TGTGCCAGCAGCAGGGGACAGGGGGCCTACGAGCAGTACTTC.

This sequence joins TRBV6-5 and TRBJ2-7, with 8 bases fitting TRBD1. Trimming removed 6 bases from V and 0 bases from J; junction bases left unmatched: 4. This CDR3 is 14 amino acids long. CDR1 is MNHEY and CDR2 is SVGAGI in the germline V gene. The CDR3 DNA follows: TGTGCCAGCAGCTGGGACAGGCTCTCCTACGAGCAGTACTTC. Its translation: CASSWDRLSYEQYF.

The sample holds one count of this clone. The chain employs TRBV5-1 and TRBJ1-6; weak D call: TRBD1 (6 bases). The V end was cut by 4 bases, the J end by 9 bases, with 17 bases between. The germline V gene has CDR1 SGHRS and CDR2 YFSETQ. The CDR3 spans 15 residues. This CDR3 reads CASSPRWGQGSPLHF. CDR3 bases: TGCGCCAGCAGCCCCCGGTGGGGGCAGGGTTCACCCCTCCACTTT. The full variable domain, in which reference TRBV5-1 and TRBJ1-6 provide the parts outside the CDR3, is KAGVTQTPRYLIKTRGQQVTLSCSPISGHRSVSWYQQTPGQGLQFLFEYFSETQRNKGNFPGRFSGRQFSNSRSEMNVSTLELGDSALYLCASSPRWGQGSPLHFGNGTRLTVT.

V gene TRBV18 combines with J gene TRBJ2-3; D possibly corresponds to TRBD1 (5 bases). V was trimmed by 0 bases and J by 6 bases, leaving 16 bases between them. Germline values: CDR1 KGHSH, CDR2 LQKENI. The CDR3 extends over 16 amino acids. DNA for the CDR3: TGTGCCAGCTCACCACCGTTTGGTCAGGGTCCGGATACGCAGTATTTT. This translates into CASSPPFGQGPDTQYF.

DNA of the CDR3: TGTGCCAGCAGCCATTGGATGACGGACAGGGGAGCAGAGACCCAGTACTTC. The encoded protein is CASSHWMTDRGAETQYF. This chain joins TRBV3-1 (or the pseudogene TRBV3-2) and TRBJ2-5; 9 bases are a match to TRBD1. Germline V lookup: CDR1 LGHDT, CDR2 YNNKEL (reference sequence). Trimming at V came to 3 bases and at J to 4 bases, leaving 12 bases not matched to a gene. The CDR3 consists of 17 residues.

The chain couples TRBV5-4 to TRBJ2-2, with unresolved D. Germline V CDR1 and CDR2: SGHNT, YYREEE (reference sequence). The CDR3 is 13 residues long. Trimming removed 0 bases at V and 5 bases at J, with 5 bases between. CDR3 DNA sequence: TGTGCCAGCAGCTTGGGTCAGACCGGGGAGCTGTTTTTT. It yields the protein CASSLGQTGELFF.

J is TRBJ1-5 and V is TRBV30; D is undetermined. CDR1 GTSNPN and CDR2 SVGIG come from the germline V gene (reference sequence). There are 13 residues in the CDR3. V lost 2 bases and J 1 base, leaving 6 bases between the germline ends. The CDR3 DNA is TGTGCCTGGAGTACAGTAAGCAATCAGCCCCAGCATTTT. As protein: CAWSTVSNQPQHF.

The J gene is TRBJ1-1, the V gene TRBV7-3, with D tentatively TRBD1 (6 bases). Trimming stripped 0 bases from V and 8 bases from J, with 10 bases between. In germline, CDR1 is SGHTA, CDR2 FQGTGA. There are 13 residues in the CDR3. CDR3 amino acids: CASSLTQGGEAFF. The CDR3 DNA reads TGTGCCAGCAGCTTAACCCAAGGGGGGGAAGCTTTCTTT.